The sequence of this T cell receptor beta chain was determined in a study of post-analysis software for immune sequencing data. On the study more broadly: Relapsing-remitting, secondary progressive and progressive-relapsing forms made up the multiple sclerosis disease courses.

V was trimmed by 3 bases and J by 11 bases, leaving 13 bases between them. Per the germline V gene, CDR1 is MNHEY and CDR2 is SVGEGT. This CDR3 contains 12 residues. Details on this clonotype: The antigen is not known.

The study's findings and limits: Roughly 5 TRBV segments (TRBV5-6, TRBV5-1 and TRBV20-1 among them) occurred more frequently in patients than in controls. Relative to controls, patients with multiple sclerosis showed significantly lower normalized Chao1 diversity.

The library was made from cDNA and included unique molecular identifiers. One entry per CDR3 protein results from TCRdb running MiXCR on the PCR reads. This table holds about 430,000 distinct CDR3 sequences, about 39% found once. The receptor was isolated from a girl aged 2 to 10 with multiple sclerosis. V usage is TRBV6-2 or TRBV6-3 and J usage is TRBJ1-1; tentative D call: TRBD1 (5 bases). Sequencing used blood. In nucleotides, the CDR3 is TGTGCCAGCAGTTATCTTCCACGGGGGGCTTTCTTT. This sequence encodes CASSYLPRGAFF.